A single sample is the source of the 16 T cell receptor beta chains below, sequenced in a study of naive and memory T cell subsets. An equimolar mix of two oligonucleotides served as the beta constant-region primer for TRBC1 and TRBC2. The ligated cDNA underwent four PCR rounds using SP2 and nested alpha and beta constant-region primers. TCRdb reanalysed the UMI-ligation and nested PCR reads using MiXCR and keeps one entry per CDR3 protein. The sample yields around 30,000 distinct CDR3 sequences, less than 20% seen once. Input material: effector memory CD4+ T cells from blood. Subset of the sample: effector memory, CD45RA- CD27-. The origin of the receptors is a human donor in good health.

This clonotype was counted at least ten times. The V and J genes are TRBV27 and TRBJ2-1, with 8 bases that match TRBD2. The germline V gene encodes CDR1 MNHEY and CDR2 SMNVEV (reference sequence). The CDR3 extends over 14 amino acids. Trimming cost V 3 bases and J 8 bases; bases outside gene matches: 6. The DNA for the CDR3 is TGTGCCAGCAGTTTTGGGACTAGGGGCGATGAGCAGTTCTTC. The encoded protein is CASSFGTRGDEQFF.

V is TRBV24-1 and J is TRBJ2-1; TRBD2 matches at 8 bases. CDR1 is KGHDR and CDR2 is SFDVKD in the germline V gene. CDR3 length equals 15 residues. With 1 base clipped from V and 6 bases from J, the junction kept 4 bases outside the gene matches. The CDR3 loop is CATSDFAGGFNEQFF. The CDR3 nucleotides are TGTGCCACCAGTGATTTCGCGGGAGGTTTCAATGAGCAGTTCTTC.

In this sample, this clonotype is medium-sized (0.01 to 0.1%). V gene TRBV29-1 combines with J gene TRBJ1-6; no reliable D call. The germline V gene has CDR1 SQVTM and CDR2 ANQGSEA. Trimming removed 4 bases at V and 8 bases at J, with 12 bases between. This CDR3 region has 13 residues. CDR3 DNA sequence: TGCAGCGTTGGGTCAGGCGCAGATTCACCCCTCCACTTT. Protein sequence: CSVGSGADSPLHF. Full variable domain (missing parts from reference TRBV29-1 and TRBJ1-6): SAVISQKPSRDICQRGTSLTIQCQVDSQVTMMFWYRQQPGQSLTLIATANQGSEATYESGFVIDKFPISRPNLTFSTLTVSNMSPEDSSIYLCSVGSGADSPLHFGNGTRLTVT.

The CDR3 nucleotides are TGCAGTGCTCGCGCCCCCGCGGAGAATTATGGCTACACCTTC. As protein: CSARAPAENYGYTF. The chain links TRBV20-1 to TRBJ1-2; no clear D gene. Looked up from germline, CDR1 is DFQATT and CDR2 is SNEGSKA (reference sequence). The V gene lost 5 bases and the J gene lost 5 bases, with 18 bases spanning the gap. CDR3 length: 14 residues.

V usage is TRBV20-1 and J usage is TRBJ1-5, with D perhaps TRBD1 (6 bases). The CDR3 is made up of 13 amino acids. Trimming took off 4 bases at V and 4 bases at J, with 11 bases between the two ends. The germline V gene encodes CDR1 DFQATT and CDR2 SNEGSKA (reference sequence). Here the CDR3 DNA reads TGCAGTGCTATCGGGGGGCGAAATCAGCCCCAGCATTTT. As protein: CSAIGGRNQPQHF.

In this sample, this clonotype turned up a few times. This rearrangement joins TRBV7-2 to TRBJ2-3, with 9 bases identical to TRBD1. Trimming at V came to 2 bases and at J to 4 bases, leaving 4 bases not matched to a gene. CDR1 and CDR2 (germline): SGHTA, FQGNSA. CDR3 length equals 15 residues. CDR3 protein: CASSLPQGASDTQYF. The CDR3 nucleotides read TGTGCCAGCAGCTTACCACAGGGGGCCTCAGATACGCAGTATTTT. Using reference TRBV7-2 and TRBJ2-3 for the parts outside the CDR3, the full variable domain is GAGVSQSPSNKVTEKGKDVELRCDPISGHTALYWYRQSLGQGLEFLIYFQGNSAPDKSGLPSDRFSAERTGGSVSTLTIQRTQQEDSAVYLCASSLPQGASDTQYFGPGTRLTVL.

This clonotype was counted many times. The chain combines TRBV24-1 with TRBJ1-5, with 8 positions matching TRBD1. The CDR3 is 14 residues long. The trim removed 2 bases at V and 5 bases at J, leaving 1 base unmatched. CDR1 is KGHDR and CDR2 is SFDVKD in the germline V gene. CDR3 region: CATSDSGGHQPQHF. DNA of the CDR3: TGTGCCACCAGTGATTCAGGGGGCCATCAGCCCCAGCATTTT.

This clonotype was seen a handful of times. The CDR3 here is CASSSPPRLAGAEGEQFF. CDR3 sequence (DNA): TGTGCCAGCAGTTCCCCCCCCCGACTAGCGGGAGCCGAAGGTGAGCAGTTCTTC. The chain recombines TRBV6-7 with TRBJ2-1, with 12 bases identical to TRBD2. TRBV6-7 belongs to the ORF category, with a function that is uncertain. V was pared by 4 bases and J by 9 bases, with 16 bases of the junction left unmatched. The CDR3 consists of 18 residues.

DNA of the CDR3: TGTGCCTGGGGAAGACTAGCGGGAGGGAATGAGCAGTTCTTC. Amino acid sequence: CAWGRLAGGNEQFF. The J gene is TRBJ2-1, the V gene TRBV30; 14 bases align to TRBD2. CDR1 is GTSNPN and CDR2 is SVGIG in the germline V gene (reference sequence). J lost 7 bases, V lost 5 bases, and 4 bases had no gene match. There are 14 residues in the CDR3.

This clonotype was detected a few times. This sequence joins TRBV6-1 and TRBJ2-5, with no clear D. The CDR3 loop spans 11 amino acids. Germline V gene lookup returns CDR1 MNHNS and CDR2 SASEGT. V lost 10 bases, J lost 9 bases, and 15 bases lay in between. The CDR3 loop reads CATARLEAQYF. The CDR3 DNA reads as TGTGCCACTGCCCGGCTTGAGGCCCAGTACTTC.

With regard to this clonotype: At one end the junction does not follow the germline gene, possibly because of a read error. The rearrangement joins TRBV20-1 to TRBJ1-2; 7 bases align to TRBD1. The CDR3 has 14 residues. Germline lookup yields CDR1 DFQATT and CDR2 SNEGSKA (reference sequence). CDR3 nucleotide sequence: TGCAGTGCTATGCAGGGGGTGACTAAATATGGCTACACCTTC. As protein: CSAMQGVTKYGYTF.

This chain connects TRBV28 to TRBJ1-5; D unclear. This CDR3 is 12 amino acids long. Germline V gene data show CDR1 as MDHEN and CDR2 as SYDVKM. The germline V and J ends were trimmed by 8 bases and 0 bases, with 5 bases remaining between them. The CDR3 coding sequence is TGTGCCAGCCTCAATAGCAATCAGCCCCAGCATTTT. Residues: CASLNSNQPQHF. Filled out from reference TRBV28 and TRBJ1-5, the complete variable domain reads DVKVTQSSRYLVKRTGEKVFLECVQDMDHENMFWYRQDPGLGLRLIYFSYDVKMKEKGDIPEGYSVSREKKERFSLILESASTNQTSMYLCASLNSNQPQHFGDGTRLSIL.

This clonotype has only a few counts. This chain joins TRBV6-1 and TRBJ2-1; D might be TRBD2 (6 bases). Germline CDR1 reads MNHNS; CDR2 reads SASEGT. Trimming removed 4 bases at V and 0 bases at J, with 13 bases between. The CDR3 length is 16 residues. CDR3 coding DNA: TGTGCCAGCAGTGCCCCTAGCGCCAGCTCCTACAATGAGCAGTTCTTC. The encoded protein is CASSAPSASSYNEQFF.

As concerns this clonotype: This clone may be a read error of a much larger clone one base away. The chain carries TRBV29-1 and TRBJ1-6; unclear D gene. Trimming removed 5 bases at V and 6 bases at J, with 11 bases between. From germline, CDR1 is SQVTM and CDR2 ANQGSEA. The CDR3 consists of 13 residues. The CDR3 here is CSVWVSGNSPLHF. The CDR3 DNA is TGCAGCGTTTGGGTTTCGGGTAATTCACCCCTCCACTTT.

This clonotype occurred many times. The chain combines TRBV5-4 with TRBJ1-4, with a possible D match to TRBD1 (6 bases). The CDR3 length is 15 residues. Germline loops: CDR1 SGHNT, CDR2 YYREEE (reference sequence). Between the trimmed V and J ends, which lost 0 bases and 6 bases, there was a span of 12 bases. DNA of the CDR3: TGTGCCAGCAGCTTGGGGGGGCTGAGAGATGAAAAACTGTTTTTT. It codes for CASSLGGLRDEKLFF.

This clonotype was observed at least ten times. This chain uses TRBV19 with TRBJ2-1; TRBD2 is a possible D gene (6 bases). V was clipped by 5 bases and J by 10 bases, with 27 bases between them. CDR1 and CDR2 (germline): LNHDA, SQIVND (reference sequence). This CDR3 has 17 amino acids. Written as DNA, the CDR3 is TGTGCCAGTAGTCCCATAGCCCCCTCCGGGAGCGCCGGGGAGCAGTTCTTC. Residues: CASSPIAPSGSAGEQFF.